The rows below give T cell receptor beta chains drawn from one sample of a study of cytomegalovirus exposure and HLA in healthy donors. Profiling relied on immunoSEQ multiplex PCR, and the TCRdb table lists in-frame clones only, not all of them. The sample contains under 200,000 clones, 82% of which appear only once. Sample: PBMCs. The receptors come from a girl aged 2-10 years in good health and CMV-seropositive. CDR3s include the opening cysteine and the closing phenylalanine or tryptophan. The order of the fields is D gene, clone size, J gene, V gene, CDR3 DNA, CDR3 protein. D genes are given only for firm matches. Clone size, where shown, is once, few, many, or a class for clones that have expanded.

.	.	TRBJ1-4	TRBV6-5	TGTGCCAGCAGTTACCGGGGAAATGAAAAACTGTTTTTT	CASSYRGNEKLFF
TRBD2	once	TRBJ2-5	TRBV28	TGTGCCAGCAGTCGACCGGGACTAGCGGGAAAAGGGGGGGAGACCCAGTACTTC	CASSRPGLAGKGGETQYF
TRBD2	.	TRBJ2-1	TRBV2	TGTGCCAGCAGTGAAACTAGCGGCAACTACAATGAGCAGTTCTTC	CASSETSGNYNEQFF
.	.	TRBJ2-5	TRBV10-3	TGTGCCATCAGTGGACAGCCACAAGAGACCCAGTACTTC	CAISGQPQETQYF
TRBD1	.	TRBJ1-1	TRBV2	TGTGCCAGCAGTGAAGAAGAGACAGGGGTTGGCACTGAAGCTCTCTTT	CASSEEETGVGTEALF
.	few	TRBJ1-4	TRBV5-6	TGTGCCAGCAGCTTGGGAAGGGTCGGGACTTCAACTAATGAAAAACTGTTTTTT	CASSLGRVGTSTNEKLFF
.	few	TRBJ2-6	TRBV9	TGTGCCAGCAGCGTAGAACCCGGCTCTGGGGCCAACGTCCTGACTTTC	CASSVEPGSGANVLTF
.	few	TRBJ2-3	TRBV18	TGTGCCAGCTCACCAGTCCTCCCCCCCTTTGCAGATACGCAGTATTTT	CASSPVLPPFADTQYF
.	few	TRBJ2-2	TRBV9	TGTGCCAGCAAGGGACAAACTACCGGGGAGCTGTTTTTT	CASKGQTTGELFF
TRBD2	.	TRBJ2-3	TRBV2	TGTGCCAGCCGGAGGCTAGCGGGAGGGCAAGATACGCAGTATTTT	CASRRLAGGQDTQYF
.	.	TRBJ1-2	TRBV30	TGTGCCTGGAGATCGGTAGCTAACTATGGCTACACCTTC	CAWRSVANYGYTF
TRBD2	.	TRBJ2-5	TRBV29-1	TGCAGCGCCGTTACTGCGGGACTAGCGGGAGATGAGACCCAGTACTTC	CSAVTAGLAGDETQYF
.	.	TRBJ2-7	TRBV10-2	TGCGCCAGCAGCGACACTCAACCCTACGAGCAGTACTTC	CASSDTQPYEQYF
TRBD1	.	TRBJ1-5	TRBV28	TGTGCCAGCAGTTTGACAGGGGGAAGTCAGCCCCAGCATTTT	CASSLTGGSQPQHF
TRBD1	.	TRBJ1-6	TRBV29-1	TGCAGCGCCATGACAGGGATAAATTCACCCCTCCACTTT	CSAMTGINSPLHF
.	.	TRBJ2-1	TRBV5-5	TGTGCCAGCAGCGGGGAGGGGGGCCAAATCCAGTTCTCCTACAATGAGCAGTTCTTC	CASSGEGGQIQFSYNEQFF
.	.	TRBJ1-5	TRBV30	TGTGCCTGGAGTGCCGGGACACCGTATAGCAATCAGCCCCAGCATTTT	CAWSAGTPYSNQPQHF
TRBD1	.	TRBJ1-1	TRBV28	TGTGCCAGCATACAGGGGGGGAACACTGAAGCTTTCTTT	CASIQGGNTEAFF
.	.	TRBJ2-5	TRBV28	TGTGCCAGCAGAGGAGGGTCCGAGACCCAGTACTTC	CASRGGSETQYF
.	.	TRBJ2-2	TRBV5-1	TGCGCCAGCAGCTTGGACTCACCAAACACCGGGGAGCTGTTTTTT	CASSLDSPNTGELFF
TRBD2	.	TRBJ2-7	TRBV5-1	TGCGCCAGCAGCTTGGCGGATTTTCGGCTAGCGGGAGTCCCCCACTACGAGCAGTACTTC	CASSLADFRLAGVPHYEQYF
TRBD1	.	TRBJ1-1	TRBV19	TGTGCCAGTAAGACAGGGGCCCAGAACACTGAAGCTTTCTTT	CASKTGAQNTEAFF
.	.	TRBJ1-5	TRBV30	TGTGCCTGGACACCGACCAGGGAGGACAATCAGCCCCAGCATTTT	CAWTPTREDNQPQHF
.	few	TRBJ2-6	TRBV6-4	TGTGCCAGCAGTGCAGGCTCTGGGGCCAACGTCCTGACTTTC	CASSAGSGANVLTF
.	.	TRBJ1-2	TRBV29-1	TGCAGCGTTGAAAGAGTGACAGACGTGGATGGCTACACCTTC	CSVERVTDVDGYTF
TRBD2	.	TRBJ2-2	TRBV9	TGTGCCAGCAGCGAGAGGGGGACTAGCGGGAGATCCGGGGAGCTGTTTTTT	CASSERGTSGRSGELFF
TRBD2	.	TRBJ2-7	TRBV5-1	TGCGCCAGCAGCTTATTGTCGGGGGGGAGCTCCTACGAGCAGTACTTC	CASSLLSGGSSYEQYF
TRBD2	.	TRBJ2-7	TRBV5-1	TGCGCCAGCAGCTCAACTAGCGGCTTTTACGAGCAGTACTTC	CASSSTSGFYEQYF
TRBD2	.	TRBJ2-7	TRBV30	TGTGCCTGGAGTAGCGGGAGGTCCCCCTACGAGCAGTACTTC	CAWSSGRSPYEQYF
.	.	TRBJ2-2	TRBV11-2	TGTGCCAGCAGCTCGCCGACTAATCTCCTAGGCACCGGGGAGCTGTTTTTT	CASSSPTNLLGTGELFF
.	once	TRBJ2-7	TRBV6-1	TGTGCCAGCAGGGGCACTCCATACGAGCAGTACTTC	CASRGTPYEQYF
.	.	TRBJ1-4	TRBV20-1	TGCAGTGCTAGATCTGATGAAAAACTGTTTTTT	CSARSDEKLFF
TRBD1	.	TRBJ1-5	TRBV7-9	TGTGCCAGCAGCCTGGGACAGGGAACTCAGCCCCAGCATTTT	CASSLGQGTQPQHF
.	.	TRBJ2-1	TRBV19	TGTGCCAGTAGTAGTAGCGGTAGCTCCTACAATGAGCAGTTCTTC	CASSSSGSSYNEQFF
.	few	TRBJ1-4	TRBV5-8	TGTGCCAGCAGCCTCGGAGGGGCTAATGAAAAACTGTTTTTT	CASSLGGANEKLFF
TRBD1	.	TRBJ1-5	TRBV15	TGTGCCACCAGCAGAGCCGGACAGGGAGGTCAGCCCCAGCATTTT	CATSRAGQGGQPQHF
TRBD2	.	TRBJ2-4	TRBV6-1	TGTGCCAGCAGTGAAGCCCAGCGGGAGGGCTTAGCCAAAAACATTCAGTACTTC	CASSEAQREGLAKNIQYF
TRBD2	.	TRBJ2-5	TRBV27	TGTGCCAGCAGCAACTCTCCGGGACTAGCGGGAGGGCCCTCCCAAGAGACCCAGTACTTC	CASSNSPGLAGGPSQETQYF
TRBD1	.	TRBJ1-2	TRBV2	TGTGCCAGCAGTGACCACGAACAGGGGTACTATGGCTACACCTTC	CASSDHEQGYYGYTF
.	.	TRBJ1-4	TRBV9	TGTGCCAGCAGCCCCTCCGGGATAGCCAAACTGTTTTTT	CASSPSGIAKLFF
TRBD1	few	TRBJ2-7	TRBV5-1	TGCGCCAGCAGGTTTCGGGGACAGGCTGCCTACGAGCAGTACTTC	CASRFRGQAAYEQYF
.	.	TRBJ2-3	TRBV7-3	TGTGCCAGCAGCCGAGGTAGCGTGGATACGCAGTATTTT	CASSRGSVDTQYF
.	few	TRBJ2-3	TRBV6-4	TGTGCCAGCAGTGACGACGGGAGTACAGATACGCAGTATTTT	CASSDDGSTDTQYF
TRBD1	.	TRBJ1-1	TRBV6-5	TGTGCCAGCAGTGACCAGACAGGGGCTCAAGCTTTCTTT	CASSDQTGAQAFF
.	.	TRBJ2-2	TRBV5-1	TGCGCCAGCAAAGTGGAAAGGGAGGACACCGGGGAGCTGTTTTTT	CASKVEREDTGELFF
.	.	TRBJ2-1	TRBV9	TGTGCCAGCAGCGAGGGGATAAACAATGAGCAGTTCTTC	CASSEGINNEQFF
TRBD1	.	TRBJ2-1	TRBV7-2	TGTGCCAGCAGCTTTCCCGGGACAGGGAGGTTCGGTGAGCAGTTCTTC	CASSFPGTGRFGEQFF
.	.	TRBJ2-7	TRBV4-1	TGCGCCAGCAGCCTAAGGGGCCAGGGCTACGAGCAGTACTTC	CASSLRGQGYEQYF
.	.	TRBJ2-3	TRBV30	TGTGCCTGGAGTGTACTGGGGGCAGGGGATACGCAGTATTTT	CAWSVLGAGDTQYF
.	.	TRBJ1-2	TRBV7-8	TGTGCCAGCAGCCTCGGGGGGCGAGGCTACACCTTC	CASSLGGRGYTF
.	.	TRBJ2-5	TRBV30	TGTGCCTTCACATTAAGGGGAGAGACCCAGTACTTC	CAFTLRGETQYF
.	.	TRBJ1-5	TRBV11-2	TGTGCCAGCAGCTTCGGTATGCAGGCCGTCAATCAGCCCCAGCATTTT	CASSFGMQAVNQPQHF
TRBD1	.	TRBJ1-1	TRBV19	TGTGCCAGTAGGGGACAGGGGTTCACTGAAGCTTTCTTT	CASRGQGFTEAFF
.	.	TRBJ1-2	TRBV28	TGTGCCAGCATAGGGAGCCTCGGGGTATTTTCTGGCTACACCTTC	CASIGSLGVFSGYTF
.	.	TRBJ2-3	TRBV10-2	TGCGCCAGCAGTGAGACCCCAAGCAGGGTAGATACGCAGTATTTT	CASSETPSRVDTQYF
.	.	TRBJ1-5	TRBV6-1	TGTGCCAGCACCATTTGGGGCAGGGGCCATCAGCCCCAGCATTTT	CASTIWGRGHQPQHF
.	few	TRBJ1-4	TRBV28	TGTGCCAGCATAGGGGTAAACAGGGTGGGGGAAAAACTGTTTTTT	CASIGVNRVGEKLFF